This T cell receptor (beta chain) derives from a study of metastatic and nonmetastatic thyroid tumors. The CDR3 spans 13 residues. CDR1 and CDR2 (germline): MNHEY, SVGAGI. The V end was cut by 2 bases, the J end by 4 bases, with 8 bases between. Before thyroid surgery, none of the patients had received any treatment. TCRdb reassembled clones from the PCR reads with MiXCR. The sample has some 23,000 clones, 22% seen once. This clone was recorded at least ten times. This sequence joins TRBV6-5 and TRBJ2-5; D is undetermined. Sample: tumor tissue. The source is a female donor with papillary thyroid cancer or a benign thyroid nodule (not recorded which). Some clones in this sample may be carry-over from other donors' samples. This chain's CDR3 is CASSYGLGETQYF. The CDR3 region has the DNA TGTGCCAGCAGTTACGGGCTGGGAGAGACCCAGTACTTC.